This TCR beta chain was documented in a study of shared clonotypes between healthy human individuals. Study-wide context: A donor's plate count was three for CD4 naive and three for CD4 memory; CD8 naive had two and CD8 memory one. Study-level results: Sampling used blood alone; tissue repertoires probably differ. Relative to their counterparts shared across all four donors, non-shared clonotypes exhibited diminished generation probabilities.

TCRdb keeps only in-frame clones here, not all; method: immunoSEQ multiplex PCR. The table has a few million clones, more than 85% seen once. There were only Caucasian adults among the donors, and all lived in Nashville, Tennessee. As concerns this clone: No antigen is known for it.

Trimming removed 1 base from V and 5 bases from J; junction bases left unmatched: 4. Germline V gives CDR1 SEHNR, CDR2 FQNEAQ (reference sequence). CDR3 size: 14 residues. The rearrangement uses TRBV7-9 and TRBJ2-7, with 8 bases lining up with TRBD1. The sequencing sample was made of naive CD4+ T cells from PBMCs. Subset noted: CD45RA+ positively selected. This TCR was sampled from a man aged 18-30 years in good health. Some clones in this sample may be carry-over from other donors' samples. CDR3 region: CASSLGGQGNEQYF. The CDR3 DNA follows: TGTGCCAGCAGCTTAGGAGGACAGGGTAACGAGCAGTACTTC.